The T cell receptor beta chain described here comes from a study of blood T cell repertoires in COVID-19. About the study: Sources were T cells, B-cell-depleted T cells, or PBMCs; the material itself was cDNA or gDNA.

The assay was immunoSEQ multiplex PCR, and TCRdb's table has in-frame clones only and misses some. The sample consists of approximately 44,000 clones, around 80% of them appearing once. CDR1 LGHDT and CDR2 YNNKEL come from the germline V gene (reference sequence). The length of the CDR3 is 16 residues. With 0 bases removed from V and 7 bases from J, the gap between germline ends came to 13 bases. The sample holds one count of this clone. The receptor comes from a human donor in a cohort sampled during active COVID-19. This chain joins TRBV3-1 (or the pseudogene TRBV3-2) and TRBJ1-6; D is ambiguous. Sequences were obtained from peripheral blood. This CDR3 is CASSQDRAGLNSPLHF. CDR3 in DNA: TGTGCCAGCAGCCAAGATCGGGCGGGCTTAAATTCACCCCTCCACTTT.